This record concerns one T cell receptor beta chain sequence. Its antigen specificity is not known. Base qualities are not provided; no much larger clone lies one nucleotide away. This entry is derived from a study of shared clonotypes between healthy human individuals (dated by TCRdb to the early 2020s). Looking at the study overall: The cohort included a few men and a couple of women between 18 and 49 years of age. For each donor, CD4 naive and CD4 memory were each given three plates, CD8 naive was given two plates, and CD8 memory was given one plate. To estimate repertoire size and how much clonotypes are shared between individuals, the study performed deep sequencing of blood TCR repertoires from five healthy adults. Libraries were prepared and TCR repertoires were sequenced by different laboratories using diverse techniques, in order to increase sequencing depth and limit assay-specific biases. Per donor, leukapheresis produced somewhere between about 0.8 and 9.5 billion PBMCs.

TCR CDR3 regions were amplified from genomic DNA by multiplex PCR using the deep immunoSEQ assay. Extracted genomic DNA from each cell subset was distributed evenly across all wells of several immunoSEQ 96-well plates, and each plate was treated as a replicate. For sorted subsets, around 0.2 ug of genomic DNA, equivalent to 30,000 or so T cell genomes, went into each replicate PCR. Purified libraries were measured with a Qubit 3.0 fluorometer, size-checked on a Bioanalyzer 2100, and measured again with the KAPA Library Quantification kit. Every immunoSEQ 96-well plate was sequenced on a separate single-read 150-cycle Illumina NextSeq 550 flow cell. In the original analysis: Because the immunoSEQ output held only junctional sequences and lacked quality scores, the filtering could not match the filtering applied to full-length reads. To assign V/J genes and CDR3, sequences were annotated using PyIR, a Python wrapper for IgBLAST v1.9, with IMGT germline references. Reads with weak V/J assignments (E-value above 1e-6), missing CDR3, stop codons, out-of-frame junctions, or ambiguous translated residues were removed. A V3J clonotype was defined by an identical inferred V gene, J gene, and CDR3 amino acid sequence. The percentage overlap between two repertoires was calculated by dividing the number of shared unique clonotypes by the size of the smaller repertoire. Richness of each repertoire was evaluated using RTK rarefaction, the Chao1 estimator, and Recon v2.1 estimates of unobserved clonotypes. OLGA was used to compute generation probabilities for all TCRbeta clonotypes that the gDNA method yielded from a handful of donors. TCRdb provides this immuneACCESS table in a form limited to in-frame rearrangements. Some clones are lacking; in checked studies, under half of them reflect an unresolved V gene, and why the rest are absent is not known. The V and J calls and clone size are taken from that table; D and trimming were inferred from the DNA. In this sample the table shows 2 million to 2.5 million clones, approximately 94% of which occur a single time. Of the sample, about 1.8% is held by the ten largest clones.

Between the V and J ends, shortened by 0 bases and 6 bases respectively, the junction contains 12 bases. CDR1 and CDR2 were assigned from the germline V gene as SGDLS and YYNGEE. The CDR3 contains 15 residues, cysteine and phenylalanine counted. Only the CDR3 DNA is retained, 45 bases long and in frame from the first base. Here is what the overall study found, with its caveats: Compared with non-shared clonotypes, the clonotypes found in all four sorted-subset donors had higher generation probabilities. Sampling was restricted to blood, and TCR repertoires in tissue are likely to differ from TCR repertoires in blood. Pairwise subsampling indicated that sequencing depth was expected to affect the degree of clonotype sharing among donors. Because the study included only a small number of donors, the genetic and exposure-history diversity represented was limited. Rarefaction of sorted-subset datasets indicated incomplete sequencing despite the large sequencing depth. Larger estimated clonotype richness was generally found for naive subsets than for memory subsets. Sharing across a handful of donors was observed for about 5% of naive CD4, 3.5% of naive CD8, over 2% of memory CD4, and around 0.4% of memory CD8 clonotypes.

For the CD8 naive samples, CD45RO-negative cells were positively selected for CCR7, yielding a CD45RA+CCR7+ population from which TemRA cells were excluded. Donors were healthy HIV-negative adults with no recently reported acute infections or vaccinations. Every donor was a Caucasian adult residing in Nashville, Tennessee, USA. Blood was collected by leukapheresis, and PBMCs were isolated by Ficoll-Histopaque density gradient centrifugation and then cryopreserved in liquid nitrogen vapor phase. Analytical flow cytometry was used to check the purity and quantity of each magnetically sorted T cell population. From each sorted fraction, genomic DNA was isolated and quantified by UV absorbance on a Nanodrop 2000c.

The V gene is TRBV9 and the J gene is TRBJ2-2; 5 matching bases give a weak D call of TRBD2. Sequenced: naive CD8+ T cells from PBMCs. What this sample's cell subset or site label stands for: CD45RA+CCR7+. The TCR sequence derives from a man aged 18-30 years in good health. Some clones in this sample may be carry-over from other donors' samples. The CDR3 region reads CASSVGWTSAGELFF. The nucleotide sequence reads as follows: TGTGCCAGCAGCGTAGGGTGGACTTCAGCCGGGGAGCTGTTTTTT. Beyond the CDR3, the reference TRBV9 and TRBJ2-2 genes provide the residues; the full variable domain reads: DSGVTQTPKHLITATGQRVTLRCSPRSGDLSVYWYQQSLDQGLQFLIQYYNGEERAKGNILERFSAQQFPDLHSELNLSSLELGDSALYFCASSVGWTSAGELFFGEGSRLTVL.